Following are 17 T cell receptor beta chains from one sample sequenced in a study of metastatic and nonmetastatic thyroid tumors. TCRdb called clones again from the PCR reads with MiXCR. The data hold around 7,500 clones, with approximately 40% observed a single time. There were no patients who had received any treatment before thyroid surgery. The sequenced sample consisted of tumor tissue. The receptors derive from a female donor with papillary thyroid cancer or a benign thyroid nodule (not recorded which). Some clones in this sample may be carry-over from other donors' samples.

This clone qualifies as medium-sized. The chain carries TRBV2 and TRBJ1-6, with D maybe TRBD1 (6 bases). CDR1 is SNHLY, CDR2 FYNNEI, per germline. There are 17 residues in the CDR3. The germline V and J ends were trimmed by 10 bases and 0 bases, with 19 bases remaining between them. The CDR3 here is CAITSGALSSYNSPLHF. The CDR3 DNA sequence: TGTGCCATTACCTCAGGGGCCCTGAGCTCCTATAATTCACCCCTCCACTTT.

This clone is labeled as medium-sized. V usage is TRBV7-2 and J usage is TRBJ2-1; 14 bases fit TRBD2. The ends lost 4 bases at V and 5 bases at J; junction bases unmatched: 7. The CDR3 spans 17 residues. Germline V gene lookup returns CDR1 SGHTA and CDR2 FQGNSA. CDR3 bases: TGTGCCAGCAGCTCCCGACTAGCGGGAGGGGGGCACAATGAGCAGTTCTTC. Its translation: CASSSRLAGGGHNEQFF.

This clone was found a few times. This chain joins TRBV28 and TRBJ2-1; 8 bases match TRBD2. After removal of 3 bases from V and 6 bases from J, the junction contained 7 bases not matched to a gene. The CDR3 contains 15 residues. The germline CDR1 and CDR2 sequences are MDHEN and SYDVKM. CDR3 DNA: TGTGCCAGCAGTTTTAGCGGGATGCTAGCCAATGAGCAGTTCTTC. As protein: CASSFSGMLANEQFF. The complete variable domain, with remaining parts taken from reference TRBV28 and TRBJ2-1, reads DVKVTQSSRYLVKRTGEKVFLECVQDMDHENMFWYRQDPGLGLRLIYFSYDVKMKEKGDIPEGYSVSREKKERFSLILESASTNQTSMYLCASSFSGMLANEQFFGPGTRLTVL.

Remarks on this clone: An end of the junction differs from the germline gene, which may be a read error. This chain connects TRBV20-1 to TRBJ1-2; 10 positions agree with TRBD1. Germline V CDR1 and CDR2: DFQATT, SNEGSKA (reference sequence). There are 12 residues in the CDR3. The chain's CDR3 is CSAGLTGGGYTF. CDR3 nucleotides: TGCAGTGCTGGGCTGACAGGGGGCGGCTACACGTTC.

This chain uses TRBV6-2 or TRBV6-3 with TRBJ2-6; D may be TRBD1 (7 bases). Germline V gives CDR1 MNHEY, CDR2 SVGEGT. V was clipped by 0 bases and J by 0 bases, with 15 bases between them. CDR3 size: 19 residues. CDR3 protein: CASSYSASGGFSGANVLTF. Written as DNA, the CDR3 is TGTGCCAGCAGTTACTCGGCCTCAGGGGGGTTCTCTGGGGCCAACGTCCTGACTTTC.

V and J are TRBV7-9 and TRBJ2-7, with D perhaps TRBD1 or TRBD2 (5 bases each). Trimming cost V 7 bases and J 3 bases, with 19 bases left between them. CDR3 size: 15 residues. CDR1 SEHNR and CDR2 FQNEAQ come from the germline V gene (reference sequence). CDR3 in DNA: TGTGCCAGCATCTTCTATGGACGGGACGTCTACGAGCAGTACTTC. It is translated as CASIFYGRDVYEQYF.

This chain joins TRBV6-1 and TRBJ1-2; tentatively, D is TRBD1 (5 bases). Trimming pared 7 bases from V and 9 bases from J, leaving 24 bases between. This CDR3 region has 15 residues. Germline V CDR1 and CDR2: MNHNS, SASEGT. CDR3 sequence (DNA): TGTGCCAGCATTTCTTTTACAGGCCACACCGGTTGCTACACCTTC. Its protein is CASISFTGHTGCYTF.

The sample holds one count of this clone. The chain couples TRBV11-1 to TRBJ2-2; possible D gene TRBD1, 5 bases. Trimming took off 6 bases at V and 0 bases at J, with 23 bases between the two ends. Germline CDR1 SGHAT, CDR2 FQDESV (reference sequence). This CDR3 is built from 19 residues. CDR3 nucleotides: TGTGCCAGCAGATCCAATGTTGGCACAGGAAACGCGAACACCGGGGAGCTGTTTTTT. It encodes CASRSNVGTGNANTGELFF.

The chain uses TRBV20-1 and TRBJ2-7, with unresolved D. V was trimmed by 7 bases and J by 3 bases, leaving 19 bases between them. CDR1 is DFQATT, CDR2 SNEGSKA, per germline (reference sequence). The CDR3 runs 14 residues. The CDR3 bases are TGCAGTGGAACGGACGGTGCCCGCATCTACGAGCAGTACTTC. Protein product: CSGTDGARIYEQYF.

Sample share makes this clone medium-sized (0.01 to 0.1%). J is TRBJ2-1 and V is TRBV20-1; TRBD2 aligns across 13 bases. Looked up from germline, CDR1 is DFQATT and CDR2 is SNEGSKA (reference sequence). J was trimmed by 5 bases and V by 0 bases; bases with no gene match: 1. The CDR3 covers 15 residues. The CDR3 region is CSAREGLAGHNEQFF. Here the CDR3 DNA reads TGCAGTGCTAGAGAGGGACTAGCGGGACACAATGAGCAGTTCTTC.

The rearrangement links TRBV7-6 to TRBJ1-3; tentatively, D is TRBD1 (6 bases). V gave up 4 bases and J gave up 3 bases, with 16 bases separating them. Germline V gene sequence: CDR1 SGHVS, CDR2 FNYEAQ. This CDR3 is 16 amino acids long. The CDR3: CASSSEQGLSGNTIYF. In DNA form, the CDR3 reads TGTGCCAGCAGCTCCGAACAGGGTCTAAGTGGAAACACCATATATTTT.

This clone is classed as medium-sized. This chain uses TRBV6-1 with TRBJ2-3; D ambiguous. CDR1 and CDR2 from the germline V gene are MNHNS and SASEGT. V was trimmed by 7 bases and J by 2 bases, leaving 13 bases between them. This CDR3 is built from 14 residues. Here the CDR3 DNA reads TGTGCCAGCAAGCGAGGCTCCTCCACAGATACGCAGTATTTT. Its protein product is CASKRGSSTDTQYF.

This sequence joins TRBV5-1 and TRBJ1-1; D might be TRBD1 (5 bases). Trimming took 5 bases from V and 1 from J, leaving 9 bases between them. This CDR3 spans 13 amino acids. Germline V gene lookup returns CDR1 SGHRS and CDR2 YFSETQ. CDR3 coding DNA: TGCGCCAGCAGTTATGGACAGAACACTGAAGCTTTCTTT. Translating it yields CASSYGQNTEAFF.

The chain couples TRBV5-1 to TRBJ2-1; 7 positions match TRBD2. Germline V lookup: CDR1 SGHRS, CDR2 YFSETQ. The CDR3 runs to 15 residues. V lost 0 bases and J lost 7; bases outside the gene matches: 7. CDR3 in amino acids: CASSLELEGGNEQFF. The DNA of the CDR3 is TGCGCCAGCAGCTTGGAACTAGAGGGAGGGAATGAGCAGTTCTTC.

This chain connects TRBV7-8 to TRBJ1-1; no reliable D call. The CDR3 has 15 amino acids. Germline CDR1 SGHVS, CDR2 FQNEAQ. V was clipped by 0 bases and J by 7 bases, with 15 bases between them. The CDR3 sequence is CASSLAQVTPIEAFF. CDR3 bases: TGTGCCAGCAGCTTAGCGCAAGTGACTCCTATTGAAGCTTTCTTT.

This clone was observed at least ten times. J is TRBJ2-5 and V is TRBV5-4; 8 bases fit TRBD2. CDR1 SGHNT and CDR2 YYREEE come from the germline V gene (reference sequence). This CDR3 spans 13 amino acids. The ends lost 4 bases at V and 4 bases at J; junction bases unmatched: 3. CDR3 residues: CASSPGGGETQYF. CDR3 nucleotide sequence: TGTGCCAGCAGCCCGGGAGGGGGAGAGACCCAGTACTTC.

This clone has just a few counts. V usage is TRBV12-3 or TRBV12-4 and J usage is TRBJ1-4, with 8 bases aligning to TRBD1. V lost 3 bases to trimming and J lost 7 bases; unmatched junction nucleotides: 4. CDR3 length: 14 residues. CDR3: CASSLVTGGEKLFF. The CDR3 bases are TGTGCCAGCAGTTTGGTCACAGGGGGTGAAAAACTGTTTTTT.